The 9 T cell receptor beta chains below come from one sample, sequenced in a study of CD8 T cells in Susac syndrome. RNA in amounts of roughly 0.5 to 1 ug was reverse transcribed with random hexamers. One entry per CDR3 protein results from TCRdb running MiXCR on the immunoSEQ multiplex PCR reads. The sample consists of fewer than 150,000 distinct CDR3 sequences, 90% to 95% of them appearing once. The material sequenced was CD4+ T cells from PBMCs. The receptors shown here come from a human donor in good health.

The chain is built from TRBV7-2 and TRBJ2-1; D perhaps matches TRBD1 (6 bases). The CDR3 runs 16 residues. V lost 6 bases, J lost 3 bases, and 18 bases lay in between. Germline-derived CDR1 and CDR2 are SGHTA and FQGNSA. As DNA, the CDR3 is TGTGCCAGCAGGGAGAGCCGGGACAAGGGCTACAATGAGCAGTTCTTC. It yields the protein CASRESRDKGYNEQFF.

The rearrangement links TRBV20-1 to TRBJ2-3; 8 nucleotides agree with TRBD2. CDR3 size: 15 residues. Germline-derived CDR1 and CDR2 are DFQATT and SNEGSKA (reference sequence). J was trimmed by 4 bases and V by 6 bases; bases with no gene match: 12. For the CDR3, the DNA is TGCAGTGCGCGCCGGGCAGCGGGAGTCGCAGATACGCAGTATTTT. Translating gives CSARRAAGVADTQYF.

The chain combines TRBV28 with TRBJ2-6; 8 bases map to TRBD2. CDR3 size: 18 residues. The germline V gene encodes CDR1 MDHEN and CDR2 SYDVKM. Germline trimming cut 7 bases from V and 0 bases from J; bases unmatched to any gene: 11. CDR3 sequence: CASTGWVAGNSGANVLTF. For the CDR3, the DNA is TGTGCCAGCACCGGGTGGGTAGCGGGAAACTCTGGGGCCAACGTCCTGACTTTC. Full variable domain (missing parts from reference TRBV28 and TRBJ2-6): DVKVTQSSRYLVKRTGEKVFLECVQDMDHENMFWYRQDPGLGLRLIYFSYDVKMKEKGDIPEGYSVSREKKERFSLILESASTNQTSMYLCASTGWVAGNSGANVLTFGAGSRLTVL.

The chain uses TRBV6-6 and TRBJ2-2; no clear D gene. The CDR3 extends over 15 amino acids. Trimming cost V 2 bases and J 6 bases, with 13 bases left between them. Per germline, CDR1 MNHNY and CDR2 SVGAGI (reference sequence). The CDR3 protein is CASSYRAPGAGELFF. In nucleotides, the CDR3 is TGTGCCAGCAGTTACCGGGCCCCCGGTGCCGGGGAGCTGTTTTTT.

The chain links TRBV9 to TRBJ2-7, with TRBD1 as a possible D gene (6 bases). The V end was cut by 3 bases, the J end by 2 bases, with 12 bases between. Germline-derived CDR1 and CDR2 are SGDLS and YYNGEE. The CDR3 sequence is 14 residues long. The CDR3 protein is CASSATGTTYEQYF. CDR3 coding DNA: TGTGCCAGCAGCGCGACAGGTACGACCTACGAGCAGTACTTC. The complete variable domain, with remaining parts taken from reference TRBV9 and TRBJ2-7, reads DSGVTQTPKHLITATGQRVTLRCSPRSGDLSVYWYQQSLDQGLQFLIQYYNGEERAKGNILERFSAQQFPDLHSELNLSSLELGDSALYFCASSATGTTYEQYFGPGTRLTVT.

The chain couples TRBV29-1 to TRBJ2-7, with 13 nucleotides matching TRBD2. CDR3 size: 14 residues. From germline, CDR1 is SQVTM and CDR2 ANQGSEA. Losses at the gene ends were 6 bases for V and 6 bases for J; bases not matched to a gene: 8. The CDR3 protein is CSVELAGGPREQYF. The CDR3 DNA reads TGCAGCGTGGAACTAGCGGGAGGGCCTCGCGAGCAGTACTTC.

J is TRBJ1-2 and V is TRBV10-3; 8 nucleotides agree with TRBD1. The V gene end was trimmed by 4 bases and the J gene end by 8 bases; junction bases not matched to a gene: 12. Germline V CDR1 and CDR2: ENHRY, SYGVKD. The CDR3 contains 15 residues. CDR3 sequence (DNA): TGTGCCATCAGTGGTGGGACAGGAGTTTCTATGGGCTACACCTTC. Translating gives CAISGGTGVSMGYTF.

The CDR3 DNA follows: TGCAGCGGCCTAGGGGAGACCAAAAACATTCAGTACTTC. As protein: CSGLGETKNIQYF. The genes are TRBV29-1 and TRBJ2-4; D might be TRBD1 or TRBD2, each matching 5 bases. Germline CDR1 is SQVTM and CDR2 is ANQGSEA. V dropped 7 bases and J dropped 2 bases, with 12 bases sitting between them. The CDR3 extends over 13 amino acids.

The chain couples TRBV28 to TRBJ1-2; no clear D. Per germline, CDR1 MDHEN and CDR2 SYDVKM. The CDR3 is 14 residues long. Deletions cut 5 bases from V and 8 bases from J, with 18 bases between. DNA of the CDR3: TGTGCCAGCAGTCCCCGGGGTAGAAATCCAGGCTACACCTTC. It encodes CASSPRGRNPGYTF.